The next 3 T cell receptor beta chains were all read from a single sample in a study of T cell responses to AZD1222 COVID-19 vaccine. Method: immunoSEQ multiplex PCR; TCRdb's copy keeps in-frame clones and lacks some. Its table lists around 140,000 clones. Material for sequencing was peripheral blood. These TCRs come from an adult in good health.

V and J are TRBV5-1 and TRBJ2-3; tentative D call: TRBD2 (5 bases). In germline, CDR1 is SGHRS, CDR2 YFSETQ. The CDR3 is 15 amino acids. The V end was cut by 0 bases, the J end by 3 bases, with 11 bases between. CDR3: CASSLEERGTDTQYF. CDR3 nucleotide sequence: TGCGCCAGCAGCTTGGAGGAGCGAGGGACAGATACGCAGTATTTT.

The chain is built from TRBV2 and TRBJ2-7, with TRBD1 matching 9 bases. The CDR3 is 16 amino acids. Germline trimming cut 6 bases from V and 3 bases from J; bases unmatched to any gene: 12. Germline V CDR1 and CDR2: SNHLY, FYNNEI. This chain's CDR3 is CASRGSTRTGDYEQYF. The CDR3 DNA reads as TGTGCCAGCAGAGGTTCTACCAGGACAGGGGACTACGAGCAGTACTTC. The full variable domain, in which reference TRBV2 and TRBJ2-7 provide the parts outside the CDR3, is EPEVTQTPSHQVTQMGQEVILRCVPISNHLYFYWYRQILGQKVEFLVSFYNNEISEKSEIFDDQFSVERPDGSNFTLKIRSTKLEDSAMYFCASRGSTRTGDYEQYFGPGTRLTVT.

The chain couples TRBV7-8 to TRBJ2-2; D is perhaps TRBD2 (5 bases). This CDR3 has 16 amino acids. The V gene lost 7 bases and the J gene lost 4 bases, with 19 bases spanning the gap. Germline V lookup: CDR1 SGHVS, CDR2 FQNEAQ. The CDR3 region is CASTLAQSTATGELFF. CDR3 DNA: TGTGCCAGCACCCTAGCCCAGTCCACCGCCACCGGGGAGCTGTTTTTT.